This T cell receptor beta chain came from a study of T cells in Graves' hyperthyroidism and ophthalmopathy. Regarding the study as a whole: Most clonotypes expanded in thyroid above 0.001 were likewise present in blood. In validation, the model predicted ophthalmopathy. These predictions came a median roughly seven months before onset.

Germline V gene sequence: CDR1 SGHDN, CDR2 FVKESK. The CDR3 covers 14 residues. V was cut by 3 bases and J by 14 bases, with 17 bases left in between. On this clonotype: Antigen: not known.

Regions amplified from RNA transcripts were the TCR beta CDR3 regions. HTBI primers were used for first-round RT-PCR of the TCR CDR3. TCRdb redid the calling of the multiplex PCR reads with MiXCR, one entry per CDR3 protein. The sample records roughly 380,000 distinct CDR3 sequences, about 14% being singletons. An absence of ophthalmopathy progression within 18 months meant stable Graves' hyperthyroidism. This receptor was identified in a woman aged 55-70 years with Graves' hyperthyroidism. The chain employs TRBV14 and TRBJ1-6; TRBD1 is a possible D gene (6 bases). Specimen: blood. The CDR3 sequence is CASSQEIQGFTLHF. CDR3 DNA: TGTGCCAGCAGCCAGGAAATACAGGGATTCACCCTCCACTTT. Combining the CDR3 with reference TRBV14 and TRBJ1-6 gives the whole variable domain EAGVTQFPSHSVIEKGQTVTLRCDPISGHDNLYWYRRVMGKEIKFLLHFVKESKQDESGMPNNRFLAERTGGTYSTLKVQPAELEDSGVYFCASSQEIQGFTLHFGNGTRLTVT.